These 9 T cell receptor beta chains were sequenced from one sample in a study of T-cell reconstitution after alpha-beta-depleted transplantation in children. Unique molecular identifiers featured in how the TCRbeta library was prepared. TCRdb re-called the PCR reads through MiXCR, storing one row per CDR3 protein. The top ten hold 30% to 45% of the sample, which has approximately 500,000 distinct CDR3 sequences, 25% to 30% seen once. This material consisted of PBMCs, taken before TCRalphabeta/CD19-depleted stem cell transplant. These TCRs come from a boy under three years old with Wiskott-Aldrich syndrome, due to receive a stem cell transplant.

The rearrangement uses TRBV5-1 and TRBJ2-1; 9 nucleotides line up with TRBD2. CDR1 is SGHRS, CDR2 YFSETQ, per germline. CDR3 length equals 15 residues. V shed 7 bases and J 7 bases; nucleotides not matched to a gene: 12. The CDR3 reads CASGTFSGSVNEQFF. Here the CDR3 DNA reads TGCGCCAGCGGCACTTTTAGCGGGAGTGTGAATGAGCAGTTCTTC.

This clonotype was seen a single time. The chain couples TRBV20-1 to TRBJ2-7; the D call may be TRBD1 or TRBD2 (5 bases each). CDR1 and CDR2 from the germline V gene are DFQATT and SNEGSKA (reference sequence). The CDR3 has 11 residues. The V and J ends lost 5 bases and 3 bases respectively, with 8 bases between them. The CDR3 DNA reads TGCAGTGCTGCAGGGAGCTACGAGCAGTACTTC. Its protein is CSAAGSYEQYF.

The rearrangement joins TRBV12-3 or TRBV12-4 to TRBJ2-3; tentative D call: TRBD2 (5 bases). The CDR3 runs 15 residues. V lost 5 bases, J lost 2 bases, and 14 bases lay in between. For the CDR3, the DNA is TGTGCCAGCAGTCTACTAGGAGGTCCCACAGATACGCAGTATTTT. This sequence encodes CASSLLGGPTDTQYF.

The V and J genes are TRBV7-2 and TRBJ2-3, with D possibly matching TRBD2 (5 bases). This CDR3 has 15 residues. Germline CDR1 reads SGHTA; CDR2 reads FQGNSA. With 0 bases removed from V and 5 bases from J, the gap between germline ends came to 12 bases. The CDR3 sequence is CASSLAGRRIDTQYF. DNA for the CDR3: TGTGCCAGCAGCTTAGCGGGGAGACGGATAGATACGCAGTATTTT.

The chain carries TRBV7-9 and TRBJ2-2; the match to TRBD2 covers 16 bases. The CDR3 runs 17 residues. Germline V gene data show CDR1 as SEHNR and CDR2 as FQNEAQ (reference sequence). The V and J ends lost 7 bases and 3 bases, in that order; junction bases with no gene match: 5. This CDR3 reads CASTPGLAGGDTGELFF. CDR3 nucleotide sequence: TGTGCCAGCACTCCGGGACTAGCGGGAGGGGACACCGGGGAGCTGTTTTTT.

CDR3 nucleotide sequence: TGCGCCAGCAGTCCAGGGCTGGACACCGGGGAGCTGTTTTTT. It yields the protein CASSPGLDTGELFF. The chain joins TRBV5-1 to TRBJ2-2; tentative D call: TRBD1 (5 bases). Germline V gives CDR1 SGHRS, CDR2 YFSETQ. CDR3 length equals 14 residues. The ends were cut back, 5 bases at V and 3 bases at J, with 11 bases in the middle.

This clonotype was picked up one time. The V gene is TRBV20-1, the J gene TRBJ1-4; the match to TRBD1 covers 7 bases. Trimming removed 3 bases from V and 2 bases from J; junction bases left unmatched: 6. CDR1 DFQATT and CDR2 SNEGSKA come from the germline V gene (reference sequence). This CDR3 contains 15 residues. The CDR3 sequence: CSAREGAGTNEKLFF. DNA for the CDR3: TGCAGTGCTAGGGAGGGGGCAGGGACTAATGAAAAACTGTTTTTT.

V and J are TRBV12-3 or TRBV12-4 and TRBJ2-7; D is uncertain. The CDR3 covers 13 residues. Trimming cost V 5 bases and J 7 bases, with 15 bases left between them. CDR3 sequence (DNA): TGTGCCAGCAGTCCCGTTCCCTGGGGTGAGCAGTACTTC. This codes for CASSPVPWGEQYF.

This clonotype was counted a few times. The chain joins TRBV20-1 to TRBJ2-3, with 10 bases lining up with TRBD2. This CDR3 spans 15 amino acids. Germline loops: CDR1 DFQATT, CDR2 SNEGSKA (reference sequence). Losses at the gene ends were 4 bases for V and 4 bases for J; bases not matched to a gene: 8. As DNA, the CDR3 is TGCAGTGCTAATAGCGGGAGGATTTATTCAGATACGCAGTATTTT. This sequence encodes CSANSGRIYSDTQYF.